These 26 T cell receptor beta chains were sequenced from one sample in a study of blood T cells in healthy people across ages. Then a second PCR, running roughly 7 to 11 cycles, was carried out with a sample-barcoded 5' primer and a J-beta primer mix. TCRdb independently ran MiXCR on the 5' RACE reads; one entry per CDR3 protein. The sample lists 350,000 to 450,000 distinct CDR3 sequences, approximately 51% occurring once. The sequencing input was blood. The source of these receptors is a man in his sixties in good health.

In this sample, this clonotype turned up a few times. This chain joins TRBV7-2 and TRBJ2-7, with D possibly matching TRBD2 (6 bases). The germline CDR1 and CDR2 sequences are SGHTA and FQGNSA. The ends were cut back, 8 bases at V and 0 bases at J, with 8 bases in the middle. CDR3 length equals 12 residues. As DNA, the CDR3 is TGTGCCAGCGGGGGGAGCTCCTACGAGCAGTACTTC. Encoded protein: CASGGSSYEQYF.

This sequence joins TRBV29-1 and TRBJ2-5; the D is unclear. Trimming pared 4 bases from V and 11 bases from J, leaving 20 bases between. The germline gives CDR1 SQVTM, CDR2 ANQGSEA. This CDR3 spans 13 amino acids. CDR3 coding DNA: TGCAGCGTTGGGGATGGATCAGACAATGAGCAGTACTTC. This translates into CSVGDGSDNEQYF.

The gene calls are TRBV7-9 and TRBJ2-1, with 7 bases lining up with TRBD1. V dropped 6 bases and J dropped 10; count of bases not matched to a gene: 15. CDR1 and CDR2 (germline): SEHNR, FQNEAQ (reference sequence). The CDR3 covers 15 residues. The CDR3 region has the DNA TGTGCCAGCAGTGCCGGGACAGCAGCCCACAGGGAGCAGTTCTTC. Translation gives CASSAGTAAHREQFF.

The chain carries TRBV30 and TRBJ2-6; D might be TRBD1 (6 bases). CDR1 and CDR2 from the germline V gene are GTSNPN and SVGIG (reference sequence). The V gene lost 7 bases and the J gene lost 3 bases, with 19 bases spanning the gap. The CDR3 length is 16 residues. The CDR3: CASPAGQFGGANVLTF. CDR3 sequence (DNA): TGTGCCTCACCAGCAGGACAGTTTGGTGGGGCCAACGTCCTGACTTTC. Drawing the rest from reference TRBV30 and TRBJ2-6, the complete variable domain is SQTIHQWPATLVQPVGSPLSLECTVEGTSNPNLYWYRQAAGRGLQLLFYSVGIGQISSEVPQNLSASRPQDRQFILSSKKLLLSDSGFYLCASPAGQFGGANVLTFGAGSRLTVL.

The chain is built from TRBV3-1 and TRBJ2-1; 7 bases fit TRBD1. CDR3 length: 17 amino acids. Per germline, CDR1 LGHDT and CDR2 YNNKEL (reference sequence). J gave up 2 bases and V 2 bases, and 9 bases lay outside the gene matches. The CDR3 sequence: CASSQSLQGPPYNEQFF. The CDR3 DNA reads as TGTGCCAGCAGCCAATCCCTACAGGGGCCCCCCTACAATGAGCAGTTCTTC.

V and J are TRBV7-6 and TRBJ1-1, with D possibly TRBD1 on 5 matching bases. V lost 5 bases to trimming and J lost 4 bases, with 20 bases between them. Germline loops: CDR1 SGHVS, CDR2 FNYEAQ. The CDR3 has 16 amino acids. DNA of the CDR3: TGTGCCAGCAGCCCATCTGGGGGGGGAGGGGTCACTGAAGCTTTCTTT. Translating gives CASSPSGGGGVTEAFF. The variable domain in full, completed from reference TRBV7-6 and TRBJ1-1, reads GAGVSQSPRYKVTKRGQDVALRCDPISGHVSLYWYRQALGQGPEFLTYFNYEAQQDKSGLPNDRFSAERPEGSISTLTIQRTEQRDSAMYRCASSPSGGGGVTEAFFGQGTRLTVV.

The chain is built from TRBV27 and TRBJ2-3; 11 nucleotides line up with TRBD2. Germline V gene data show CDR1 as MNHEY and CDR2 as SMNVEV (reference sequence). There are 14 residues in the CDR3. The V segment lost 10 bases and the J segment 2 bases; nucleotides outside the gene matches: 5. CDR3 in amino acids: CATKTSGITDTQYF. CDR3 DNA sequence: TGTGCCACCAAGACTAGCGGGATCACAGATACGCAGTATTTT.

The chain has TRBV7-2 and TRBJ2-1, with 9 positions matching TRBD1. With 1 base clipped from V and 8 bases from J, the junction kept 6 bases outside the gene matches. This CDR3 is 15 amino acids long. CDR1 SGHTA and CDR2 FQGNSA come from the germline V gene. CDR3 region: CASSLGGQGYYEQFF. CDR3 nucleotides: TGTGCCAGCAGCTTAGGGGGACAGGGATACTATGAGCAGTTCTTC.

The chain joins TRBV5-1 to TRBJ2-5; 10 bases are shared with TRBD2. J lost 2 bases, V lost 1 base, and 5 bases had no gene match. In germline, CDR1 is SGHRS, CDR2 YFSETQ. CDR3 size: 16 residues. CDR3 sequence (DNA): TGCGCCAGCAGCTTGTTGCGAGCGGGAGGGCAAGAGACCCAGTACTTC. Its translation is CASSLLRAGGQETQYF.

In this sample, this clonotype turned up a few times. The V gene is TRBV5-1, the J gene TRBJ2-2; D remains ambiguous. V was cut by 2 bases and J by 0 bases, with 11 bases left in between. Per the germline V gene, CDR1 is SGHRS and CDR2 is YFSETQ. This CDR3 contains 16 residues. CDR3 nucleotides: TGCGCCAGCAGCTTAAGGGCGATACCGAACACCGGGGAGCTGTTTTTT. Amino acids: CASSLRAIPNTGELFF. The full variable domain, in which reference TRBV5-1 and TRBJ2-2 provide the parts outside the CDR3, is KAGVTQTPRYLIKTRGQQVTLSCSPISGHRSVSWYQQTPGQGLQFLFEYFSETQRNKGNFPGRFSGRQFSNSRSEMNVSTLELGDSALYLCASSLRAIPNTGELFFGEGSRLTVL.

The rearrangement links TRBV20-1 to TRBJ1-2, with a possible D match to TRBD1 (6 bases). This CDR3 is 12 amino acids long. Trimming shortened V by 6 bases and J by 3 bases, and 11 bases separated the two germline ends. Germline CDR1 DFQATT, CDR2 SNEGSKA (reference sequence). Written as DNA, the CDR3 is TGCAGTGCCACAGGGAACCACTATGGCTACACCTTC. It is translated as CSATGNHYGYTF.

The chain recombines TRBV16 with TRBJ2-3; D unresolved. The CDR3 contains 14 residues. V gave up 2 bases and J gave up 0 bases, with 6 bases separating them. Looked up from germline, CDR1 is KGHSY and CDR2 is FQNENV. The CDR3 protein is CASSQLPSTDTQYF. Here the CDR3 DNA reads TGTGCCAGCAGCCAACTCCCCAGCACAGATACGCAGTATTTT.

CDR3 DNA sequence: TGTGCCAGCAGTTTATTCCGCTACGAGCAGTACTTC. Its translation: CASSLFRYEQYF. The chain couples TRBV28 to TRBJ2-7; D unresolved. The CDR3 runs to 12 residues. Germline CDR1 MDHEN, CDR2 SYDVKM. The V gene lost 1 base and the J gene lost 3 bases, with 4 bases spanning the gap.

The rearrangement uses TRBV7-9 and TRBJ1-5, with TRBD1 matching over 9 bases. CDR1 is SEHNR and CDR2 is FQNEAQ in the germline V gene (reference sequence). Losses at the gene ends were 5 bases for V and 7 bases for J; bases not matched to a gene: 9. The CDR3 is 15 residues long. The chain's CDR3 is CASSPPGTGNQPQHF. The CDR3 nucleotides are TGTGCCAGCAGCCCACCCGGGACAGGGAACCAGCCCCAGCATTTT.

This clonotype occurred a few times. The chain is built from TRBV7-9 and TRBJ1-5, with TRBD1 matching over 7 bases. The CDR3 spans 14 residues. The V and J ends lost 8 bases and 3 bases, in that order; junction bases with no gene match: 7. Germline V gives CDR1 SEHNR, CDR2 FQNEAQ (reference sequence). The CDR3, as DNA: TGTGCCAGCCAACGGGACAGCCCCAATCAGCCCCAGCATTTT. It codes for CASQRDSPNQPQHF.

This clonotype was found a few times. This chain joins TRBV20-1 and TRBJ2-4; 8 nucleotides agree with TRBD2. The CDR3 covers 15 residues. Germline trimming cut 0 bases from V and 1 base from J; bases unmatched to any gene: 2. Per the germline V gene, CDR1 is DFQATT and CDR2 is SNEGSKA (reference sequence). This chain's CDR3 is CSAREPSGAKNIQYF. The CDR3, as DNA: TGCAGTGCTAGAGAACCTAGCGGGGCCAAAAACATTCAGTACTTC.

The chain uses TRBV20-1 and TRBJ1-1; 12 positions match TRBD1. Germline CDR1 DFQATT, CDR2 SNEGSKA (reference sequence). CDR3 length: 15 residues. Here the CDR3 reads CSLRPGQGARAEAFF. Here the CDR3 DNA reads TGCAGCCTCAGACCGGGACAGGGGGCGAGGGCTGAAGCTTTCTTT.

This chain links TRBV27 with TRBJ1-2, with D unclear. Germline loops: CDR1 MNHEY, CDR2 SMNVEV (reference sequence). V lost 7 bases and J lost 8, with 17 bases in between. The CDR3 contains 13 residues. CDR3 protein: CASKIDGLGGYTF. The CDR3 nucleotides read TGTGCCAGCAAAATCGATGGTTTGGGGGGCTACACCTTC.

The rearrangement joins TRBV12-3 or TRBV12-4 to TRBJ2-5; unclear D gene. This CDR3 spans 14 amino acids. Trimming took off 5 bases at V and 5 bases at J, with 15 bases between the two ends. CDR3 coding DNA: TGTGCCAGCAGTGTATTATCCATCGGGGAGACCCAGTACTTC. Its protein product is CASSVLSIGETQYF.

The gene calls are TRBV10-3 and TRBJ2-7; TRBD2 is a possible D gene (7 bases). Between the trimmed V and J ends, which lost 1 base and 7 bases, there was a span of 23 bases. The CDR3 covers 17 residues. Per germline, CDR1 ENHRY and CDR2 SYGVKD. This CDR3 is CAISEYGGGDYYNEQYF. The CDR3, as DNA: TGTGCCATCAGTGAGTACGGGGGCGGGGACTACTACAATGAGCAGTACTTC.

The chain couples TRBV7-9 to TRBJ2-5, with 8 bases lining up with TRBD1. This CDR3 contains 13 residues. The V and J ends lost 5 bases and 11 bases, in that order; junction bases with no gene match: 10. Germline CDR1 reads SEHNR; CDR2 reads FQNEAQ (reference sequence). This chain's CDR3 is CASSLDRGWEQYF. The CDR3 DNA reads TGTGCCAGCAGCCTAGACAGGGGCTGGGAGCAGTACTTC.

This clonotype was recorded a few times. V gene TRBV6-5 combines with J gene TRBJ2-7; the D gene is possibly TRBD1 (7 bases). Germline CDR1 and CDR2: MNHEY and SVGAGI. Deletions cut 6 bases from V and 2 bases from J, with 20 bases between. This CDR3 has 16 residues. The CDR3 reads CASSILRGVRPYEQYF. The CDR3 coding sequence is TGTGCCAGCAGCATACTCAGGGGGGTTAGGCCCTACGAGCAGTACTTC.

The rearrangement links TRBV6-1 to TRBJ2-1, with a possible D match to TRBD2 (7 bases). Germline V lookup: CDR1 MNHNS, CDR2 SASEGT. Trimming took 5 bases from V and 10 from J, leaving 27 bases between them. CDR3 size: 17 residues. CDR3 coding DNA: TGTGCCAGCAGTCCGGTGGTGGGGGGGGGCTCCATTAAGGAGCAGTTCTTC. Amino acids: CASSPVVGGGSIKEQFF.

This clonotype was seen many times. The rearrangement uses TRBV6-2 or TRBV6-3 and TRBJ2-7, with 8 positions matching TRBD1. CDR1 and CDR2 (germline): MNHEY, SVGEGT. Germline trimming cut 0 bases from V and 0 bases from J; bases unmatched to any gene: 1. The CDR3 has 15 residues. The DNA for the CDR3 is TGTGCCAGCAGTTACTCGGACAGGGTCTCCTACGAGCAGTACTTC. Its protein is CASSYSDRVSYEQYF.

The table lists this clonotype with a few counts. The V and J genes are TRBV14 and TRBJ2-1; D is unclear. The CDR3 covers 14 residues. Germline values: CDR1 SGHDN, CDR2 FVKESK. The V gene lost 0 bases and the J gene lost 6 bases, with 9 bases spanning the gap. The CDR3 region has the DNA TGTGCCAGCAGCCAAGATCTGGATCTCAATGAGCAGTTCTTC. Its protein is CASSQDLDLNEQFF.

V and J are TRBV12-3 or TRBV12-4 and TRBJ2-5; possible D gene TRBD1, 5 bases. This CDR3 is built from 13 residues. V shed 4 bases and J shed 4 bases, with 10 bases lying between them. CDR3 amino acids: CASSSGARETQYF. The DNA for the CDR3 is TGTGCCAGCAGTTCTGGGGCACGAGAGACCCAGTACTTC.